Detailed here is one T cell receptor (beta chain). Its antigen is currently unknown. Deletions cut 5 bases from V and 6 bases from J, with 9 bases between. Germline lookup yields CDR1 DFQATT and CDR2 SNEGSKA (reference sequence). The CDR3 covers 11 residues. Produced via immunoSEQ multiplex PCR; TCRdb's table is partial and in-frame only. The data show tens of thousands of clones, about 84% seen once. This entry comes from a study of T cell clones after liver transplantation. Across the study: Graft-donor-reactive sequences were compared with third-party-reactive TCRbeta sequences from pre-transplant mixed lymphocyte reactions. Without induction therapy, subjects received standard immunosuppression until 12-24 months post-transplant. Points from the study as a whole: A larger donor-reactive than third-party decline suggested partial antigen-specific deletion. Graft donor-reactive T cells may have migrated into the graft rather than being deleted.

The source material was CD4+ T cells from blood, sampled approximately 3.5 years after liver transplant. The origin of this receptor is a human patient who received a liver transplant. Some T cells may be transferred from the graft donor. The chain combines TRBV20-1 with TRBJ2-3, with no clear D. CDR3: CSARQVDTQYF. The CDR3 DNA reads TGCAGTGCTCGGCAGGTGGATACGCAGTATTTT.